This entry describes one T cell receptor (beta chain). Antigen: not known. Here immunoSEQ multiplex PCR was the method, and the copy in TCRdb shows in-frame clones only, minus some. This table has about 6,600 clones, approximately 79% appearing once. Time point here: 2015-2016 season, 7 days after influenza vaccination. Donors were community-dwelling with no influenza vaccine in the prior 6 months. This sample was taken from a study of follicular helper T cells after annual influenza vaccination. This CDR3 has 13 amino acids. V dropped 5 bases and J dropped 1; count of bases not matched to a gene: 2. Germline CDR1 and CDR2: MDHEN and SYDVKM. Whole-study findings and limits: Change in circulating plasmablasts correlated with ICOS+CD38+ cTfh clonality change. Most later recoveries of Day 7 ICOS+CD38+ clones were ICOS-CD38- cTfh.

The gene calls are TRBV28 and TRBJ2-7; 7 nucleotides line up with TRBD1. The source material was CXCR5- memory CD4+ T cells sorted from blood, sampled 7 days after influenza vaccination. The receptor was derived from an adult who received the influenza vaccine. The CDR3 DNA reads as TGTGCCAGCAGTCCAGGGGGTTCCTACGAGCAGTACTTC. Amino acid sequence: CASSPGGSYEQYF.